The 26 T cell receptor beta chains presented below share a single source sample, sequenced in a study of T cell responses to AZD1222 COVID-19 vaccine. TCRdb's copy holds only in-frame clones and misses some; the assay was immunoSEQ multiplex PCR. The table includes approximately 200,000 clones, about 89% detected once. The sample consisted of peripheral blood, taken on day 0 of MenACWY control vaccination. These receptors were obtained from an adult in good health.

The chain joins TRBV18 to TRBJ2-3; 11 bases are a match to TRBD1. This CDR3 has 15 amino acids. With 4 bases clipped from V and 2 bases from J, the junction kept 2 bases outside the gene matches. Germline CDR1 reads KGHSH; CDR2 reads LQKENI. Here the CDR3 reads CASSQDRGLTDTQYF. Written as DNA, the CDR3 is TGTGCCAGCTCACAGGACAGGGGGCTCACAGATACGCAGTATTTT.

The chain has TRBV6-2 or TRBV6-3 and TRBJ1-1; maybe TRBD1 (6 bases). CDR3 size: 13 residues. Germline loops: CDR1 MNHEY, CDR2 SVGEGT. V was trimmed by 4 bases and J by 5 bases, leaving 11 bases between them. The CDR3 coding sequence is TGTGCCAGCAGTTGGGGGGGGGCGACTGAAGCTTTCTTT. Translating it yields CASSWGGATEAFF.

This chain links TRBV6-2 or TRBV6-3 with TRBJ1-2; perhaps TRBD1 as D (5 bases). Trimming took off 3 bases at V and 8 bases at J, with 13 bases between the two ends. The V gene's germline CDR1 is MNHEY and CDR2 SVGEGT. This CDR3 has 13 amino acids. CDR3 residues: CASSYRSRDGYTF. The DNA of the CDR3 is TGTGCCAGCAGTTATCGGTCCAGGGACGGCTACACCTTC.

CDR3 DNA sequence: TGTGCCAGTGCGAAGAACAGGGTTGGCCCCCTCGGTCAGCCCCAGCATTTT. Protein sequence: CASAKNRVGPLGQPQHF. The chain joins TRBV19 to TRBJ1-5, with D perhaps matching TRBD1 (6 bases). From germline, CDR1 is LNHDA and CDR2 SQIVND (reference sequence). V dropped 8 bases and J dropped 6 bases, with 26 bases sitting between them. The CDR3 loop spans 17 amino acids.

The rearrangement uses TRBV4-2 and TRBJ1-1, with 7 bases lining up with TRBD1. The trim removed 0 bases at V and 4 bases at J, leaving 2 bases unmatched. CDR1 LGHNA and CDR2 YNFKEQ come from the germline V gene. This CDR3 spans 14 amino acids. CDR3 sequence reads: CASSQEAGGTEAFF. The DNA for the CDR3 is TGTGCCAGCAGCCAAGAGGCAGGGGGCACTGAAGCTTTCTTT.

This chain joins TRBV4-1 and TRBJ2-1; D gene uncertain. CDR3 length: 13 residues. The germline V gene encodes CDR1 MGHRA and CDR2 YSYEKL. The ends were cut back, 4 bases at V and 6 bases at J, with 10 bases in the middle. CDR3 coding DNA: TGCGCCAGCAGCCCCTCTCCGGGCAATGAGCAGTTCTTC. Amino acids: CASSPSPGNEQFF.

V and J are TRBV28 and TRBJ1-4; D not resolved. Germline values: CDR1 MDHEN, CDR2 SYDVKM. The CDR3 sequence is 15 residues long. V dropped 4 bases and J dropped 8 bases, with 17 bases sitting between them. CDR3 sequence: CASSSQSKAREKLFF. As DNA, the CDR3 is TGTGCCAGCAGTTCCCAATCGAAAGCCCGAGAAAAACTGTTTTTT.

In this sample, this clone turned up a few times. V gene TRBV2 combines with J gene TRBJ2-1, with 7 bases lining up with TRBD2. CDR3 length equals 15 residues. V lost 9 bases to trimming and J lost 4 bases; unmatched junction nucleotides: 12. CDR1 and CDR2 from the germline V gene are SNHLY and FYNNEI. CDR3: CASLRQREIYNEQFF. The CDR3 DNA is TGTGCCAGTCTCCGCCAGCGGGAAATTTACAATGAGCAGTTCTTC.

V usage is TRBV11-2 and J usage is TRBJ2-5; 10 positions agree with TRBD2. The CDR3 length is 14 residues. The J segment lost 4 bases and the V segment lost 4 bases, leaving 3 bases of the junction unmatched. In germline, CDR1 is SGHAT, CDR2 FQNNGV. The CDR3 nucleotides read TGTGCCAGCAGCTCCAGCGGGGGGGGAGAGACCCAGTACTTC. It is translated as CASSSSGGGETQYF.

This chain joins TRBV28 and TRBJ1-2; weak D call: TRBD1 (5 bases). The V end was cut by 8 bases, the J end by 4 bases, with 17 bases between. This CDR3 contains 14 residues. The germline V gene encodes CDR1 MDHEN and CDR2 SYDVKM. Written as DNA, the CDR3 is TGTGCCAGCGGGGGACCGAGGGAAGGCTATGGCTACACCTTC. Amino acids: CASGGPREGYGYTF.

The CDR3 nucleotides are TGTGCCAGCAGCGAGACAGGGCTCGATAATTCACCCCTCCACTTT. Amino acids: CASSETGLDNSPLHF. The chain recombines TRBV9 with TRBJ1-6; 7 nucleotides align to TRBD1. The ends lost 3 bases at V and 5 bases at J; junction bases unmatched: 5. This CDR3 contains 15 residues. Germline V gene lookup returns CDR1 SGDLS and CDR2 YYNGEE.

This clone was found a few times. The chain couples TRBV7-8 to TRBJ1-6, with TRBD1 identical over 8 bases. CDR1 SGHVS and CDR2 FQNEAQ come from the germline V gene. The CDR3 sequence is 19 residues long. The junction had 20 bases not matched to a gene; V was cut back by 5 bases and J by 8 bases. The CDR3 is CASSRKPTQGASSDSPLHF. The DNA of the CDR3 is TGTGCCAGCAGCCGAAAACCCACCCAGGGGGCGTCGTCTGATTCACCCCTCCACTTT.

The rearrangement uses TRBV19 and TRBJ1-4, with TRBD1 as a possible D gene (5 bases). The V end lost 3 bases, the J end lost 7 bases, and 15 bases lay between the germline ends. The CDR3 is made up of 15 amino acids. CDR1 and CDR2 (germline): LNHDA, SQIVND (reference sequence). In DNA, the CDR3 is TGTGCCAGTAGTATGGTGGCGACAGCGGCTGAAAAACTGTTTTTT. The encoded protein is CASSMVATAAEKLFF.

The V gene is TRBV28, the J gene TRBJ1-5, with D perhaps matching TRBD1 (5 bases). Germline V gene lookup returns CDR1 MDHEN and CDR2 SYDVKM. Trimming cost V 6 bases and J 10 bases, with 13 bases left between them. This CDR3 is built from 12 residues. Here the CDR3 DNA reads TGTGCCAGCAGCCCTCAGGGAAGTCCCCAGCATTTT. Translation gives CASSPQGSPQHF.

In DNA form, the CDR3 reads TGTGCCAGCAGCCTCGGACTAGCGGGGTTTGATGAGCAGTTCTTC. Its protein product is CASSLGLAGFDEQFF. The chain combines TRBV7-9 with TRBJ2-1, with 12 bases matching TRBD2. CDR3 length: 15 residues. The germline CDR1 and CDR2 sequences are SEHNR and FQNEAQ (reference sequence). With V trimmed by 5 bases and J by 8 bases, 7 bases remained unmatched.

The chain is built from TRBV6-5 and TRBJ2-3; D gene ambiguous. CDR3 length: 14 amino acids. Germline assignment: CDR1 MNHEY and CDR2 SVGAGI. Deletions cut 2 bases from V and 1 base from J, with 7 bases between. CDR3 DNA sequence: TGTGCCAGCAGTTACAGTCCGGGCACAGATACGCAGTATTTT. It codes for CASSYSPGTDTQYF.

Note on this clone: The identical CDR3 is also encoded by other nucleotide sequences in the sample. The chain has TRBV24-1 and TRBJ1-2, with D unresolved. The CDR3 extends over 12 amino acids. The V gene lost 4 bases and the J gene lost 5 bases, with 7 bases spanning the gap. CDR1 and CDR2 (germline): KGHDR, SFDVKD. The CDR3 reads CATSDSLYGYTF. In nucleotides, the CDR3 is TGTGCCACCAGTGACAGTCTTTATGGCTACACCTTC.

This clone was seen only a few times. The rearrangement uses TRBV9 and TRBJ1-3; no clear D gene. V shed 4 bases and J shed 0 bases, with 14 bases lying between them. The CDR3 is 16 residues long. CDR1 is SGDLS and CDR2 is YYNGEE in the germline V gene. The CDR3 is CASSPRTASSGNTIYF. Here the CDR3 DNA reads TGTGCCAGCAGCCCCCGGACCGCTAGCTCTGGAAACACCATATATTTT.

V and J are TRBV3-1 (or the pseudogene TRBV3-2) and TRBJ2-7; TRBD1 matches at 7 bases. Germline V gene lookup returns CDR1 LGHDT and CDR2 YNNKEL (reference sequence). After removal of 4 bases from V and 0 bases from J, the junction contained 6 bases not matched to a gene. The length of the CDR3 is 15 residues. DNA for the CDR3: TGTGCCAGCAGCCTGGGACAGAGCTACTCCTACGAGCAGTACTTC. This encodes CASSLGQSYSYEQYF.

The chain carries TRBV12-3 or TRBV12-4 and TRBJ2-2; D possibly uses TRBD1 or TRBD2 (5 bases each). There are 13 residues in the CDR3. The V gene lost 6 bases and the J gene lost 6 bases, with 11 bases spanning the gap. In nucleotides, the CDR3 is TGTGCCAGCAGGGACGGGACGTCCGGGGAGCTGTTTTTT. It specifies CASRDGTSGELFF.

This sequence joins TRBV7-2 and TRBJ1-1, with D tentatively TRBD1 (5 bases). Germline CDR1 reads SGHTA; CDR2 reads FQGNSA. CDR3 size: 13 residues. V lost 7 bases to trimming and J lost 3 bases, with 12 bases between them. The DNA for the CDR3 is TGTGCCAGCATGGGGTTGGGGGACACTGAAGCTTTCTTT. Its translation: CASMGLGDTEAFF.

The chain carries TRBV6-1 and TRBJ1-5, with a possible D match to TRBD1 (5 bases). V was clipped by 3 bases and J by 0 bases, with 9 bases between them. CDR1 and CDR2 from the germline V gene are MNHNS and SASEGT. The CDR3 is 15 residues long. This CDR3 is CASSDGAYSNQPQHF. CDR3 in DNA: TGTGCCAGCAGTGATGGGGCGTATAGCAATCAGCCCCAGCATTTT.

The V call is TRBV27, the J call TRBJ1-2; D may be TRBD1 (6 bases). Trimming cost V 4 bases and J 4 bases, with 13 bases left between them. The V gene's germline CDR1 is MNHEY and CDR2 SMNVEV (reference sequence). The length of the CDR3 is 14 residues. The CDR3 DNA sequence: TGTGCCAGCAGTTGGTCGTCCAGGGGCTATGGCTACACCTTC. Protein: CASSWSSRGYGYTF.

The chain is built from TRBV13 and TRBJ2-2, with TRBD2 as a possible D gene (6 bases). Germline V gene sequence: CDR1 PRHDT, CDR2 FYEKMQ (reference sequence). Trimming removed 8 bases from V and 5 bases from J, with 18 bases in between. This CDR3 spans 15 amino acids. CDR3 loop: CASGDVQEGTGELFF. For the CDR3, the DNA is TGTGCCAGCGGGGACGTTCAGGAGGGGACCGGGGAGCTGTTTTTT.

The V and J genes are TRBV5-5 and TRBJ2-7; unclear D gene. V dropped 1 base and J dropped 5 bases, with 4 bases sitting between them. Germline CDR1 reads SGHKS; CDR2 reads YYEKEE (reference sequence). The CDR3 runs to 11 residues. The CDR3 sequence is CASSLIDEQYF. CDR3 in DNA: TGTGCCAGCAGCTTGATCGACGAGCAGTACTTC.

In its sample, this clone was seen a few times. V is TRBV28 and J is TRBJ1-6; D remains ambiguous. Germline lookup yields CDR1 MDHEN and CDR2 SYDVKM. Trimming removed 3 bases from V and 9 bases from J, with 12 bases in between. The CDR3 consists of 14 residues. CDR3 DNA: TGTGCCAGCAGTTTTCGGGAAGGCGGTTCACCCCTCCACTTT. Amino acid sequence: CASSFREGGSPLHF.